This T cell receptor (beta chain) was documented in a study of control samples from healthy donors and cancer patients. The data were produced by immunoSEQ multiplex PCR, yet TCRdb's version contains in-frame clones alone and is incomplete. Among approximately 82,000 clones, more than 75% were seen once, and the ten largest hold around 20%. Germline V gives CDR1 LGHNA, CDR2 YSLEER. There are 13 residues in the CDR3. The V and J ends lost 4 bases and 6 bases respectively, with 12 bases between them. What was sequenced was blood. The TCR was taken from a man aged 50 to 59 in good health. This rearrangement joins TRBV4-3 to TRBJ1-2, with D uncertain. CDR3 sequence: CASSPSGSDGYTF. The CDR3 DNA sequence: TGCGCCAGCAGCCCCTCGGGATCGGATGGCTACACCTTC.